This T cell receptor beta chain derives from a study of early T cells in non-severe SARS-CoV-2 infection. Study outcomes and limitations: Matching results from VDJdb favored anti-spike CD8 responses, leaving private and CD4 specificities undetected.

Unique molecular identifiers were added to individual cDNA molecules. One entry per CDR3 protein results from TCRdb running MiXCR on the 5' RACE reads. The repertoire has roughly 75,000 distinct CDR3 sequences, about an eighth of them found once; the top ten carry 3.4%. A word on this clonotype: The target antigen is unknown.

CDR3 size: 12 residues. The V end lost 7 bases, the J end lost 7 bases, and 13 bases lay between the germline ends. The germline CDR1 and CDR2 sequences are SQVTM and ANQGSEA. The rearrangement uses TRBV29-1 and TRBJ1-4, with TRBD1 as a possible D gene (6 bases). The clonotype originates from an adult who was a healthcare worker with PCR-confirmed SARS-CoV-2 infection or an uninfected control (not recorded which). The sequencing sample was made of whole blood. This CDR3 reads CSAGGRSEKLFF. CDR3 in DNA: TGCAGCGCTGGGGGCCGGTCTGAAAAACTGTTTTTT.